This T cell receptor (beta chain) was identified during a study of Ad26.COV2.S vaccination and SARS-CoV-2 variants. About the study: Donor got 5x10^10 or 1x10^11 viral particles of Ad26.COV2.S. Study findings and constraints: Substantial breadth was reported for post-vaccination spike-specific CD8+ and CD4+ T cells. While placebo recipients had lower spike-specific TCR breadth, vaccine recipients had more.

Using immunoSEQ multiplex PCR, the repertoire was profiled, and TCRdb retains in-frame clones only, with some absent. The data hold around 300,000 clones, with about nine tenths observed a single time. Germline CDR1 and CDR2: SGHRS and YFSETQ. CDR3 length equals 16 residues. J lost 5 bases, V lost 0 bases, and 5 bases had no gene match. Note on this clone: The target antigen is unknown.

Treatment indicated: roughly 20 received Ad26.COV2.S at low or high dose, single or two shots; roughly five received placebo; per-sample allocation not given. Repertoires come from day 63 after the first vaccine or placebo injection. This chain joins TRBV5-1 and TRBJ2-5; 12 bases agree with TRBD2. Specimen: peripheral blood, collected in a trial of Ad26.COV2.S vaccine versus placebo. This TCR was recovered from a person between 18 and 59 years old who received the Ad26.COV2.S COVID-19 vaccine or a placebo. As DNA, the CDR3 is TGCGCCAGCAGCTTGGGACTAGCGGGGGACGGGGAGACCCAGTACTTC. Translating gives CASSLGLAGDGETQYF.